Included here is one T cell receptor (beta chain) sequence, with context. As yet, its antigen is unknown. The V end was cut by 4 bases, the J end by 1 base, with 11 bases between. CDR3 length: 14 residues. Germline V gives CDR1 SGHKS, CDR2 YYEKEE (reference sequence). The data stem from a study of T cell responses to AZD1222 COVID-19 vaccine. This table comes from immunoSEQ multiplex PCR, and its TCRdb copy is limited to in-frame clones, with some not included. In the table there are tens of thousands of clones, roughly nine tenths of which are singletons. General study findings and limits: There were repertoire samples only from the period after the peak T cell response.

Sequencing was performed on peripheral blood, taken 28 days after the second AZD1222 dose. This rearrangement joins TRBV5-5 to TRBJ1-1; the D is unclear. This TCR derives from an adult who received the AZD1222 COVID-19 vaccine. CDR3 sequence reads: CASSPRTENTEAFF. Written as DNA, the CDR3 is TGTGCCAGCAGCCCCCGAACAGAGAACACTGAAGCTTTCTTT. Variable domain in full (rest from reference TRBV5-5 and TRBJ1-1): DAGVTQSPTHLIKTRGQQVTLRCSPISGHKSVSWYQQVLGQGPQFIFQYYEKEERGRGNFPDRFSARQFPNYSSELNVNALLLGDSALYLCASSPRTENTEAFFGQGTRLTVV.